The source of this T cell receptor (beta chain) is a study of regulatory T cells in long-lasting Graves disease. The overall study: Antithyroid drugs had been given to newly diagnosed Graves' patients for under 3 months.

This CDR3 is 11 amino acids long. Between the trimmed V and J ends, which lost 2 bases and 5 bases, there was a span of 6 bases. Germline V gene sequence: CDR1 DFQATT, CDR2 SNEGSKA (reference sequence). CDR3-region Arm-PCR and iRepertoire HTBI primers produced the TCR beta libraries. TCRdb analysed the multiplex PCR reads with MiXCR anew, one entry per CDR3 protein. The sample has around 500,000 distinct CDR3 sequences, roughly 14% seen once. Time point indicated: newly diagnosed GD, antithyroid drugs for less than 3 months. The TCR library used RNA extracted from PBMCs. The study's findings and limits: Favored usage of TRBV28, TRBJ1-2 and TRBJ2-5 was recorded in persistent disease.

This clonotype has more than one count but fewer than ten. The antigen remains unidentified. The same data also went into a second study, on T cells in Graves' hyperthyroidism and ophthalmopathy. This second study says: Patients were excluded for uncontrolled infection, other autoimmune disease, pregnancy or lactation.

Material: peripheral blood mononuclear cells (PBMCs), obtained at new diagnosis, from a patient treated with antithyroid drugs. The receptor was isolated from a man under 40 with Graves disease. The rearrangement links TRBV20-1 to TRBJ2-5; D unresolved. CDR3 in amino acids: CSARQRETQYF. CDR3 DNA sequence: TGCAGTGCTAGACAAAGGGAGACCCAGTACTTC.